Detailed here is one T cell receptor (beta chain). Under the authors' procedure: The authors estimated nucleated cell counts from reference gene primer amplification. TCRdb keeps only in-frame clones here, not all; method: immunoSEQ multiplex PCR. The V and J calls and clone size are taken from that table; D and trimming were inferred from the DNA. The sample comprises fewer than 90,000 clones, roughly 87% of which are singletons, and around 10% rests with the top ten. The germline CDR1 and CDR2 sequences are SGHRS and YFSETQ. The trim removed 4 bases at V and 2 bases at J, leaving 10 bases unmatched. The CDR3 is 16 amino acids. This record comes from a study of blood T cell repertoires in COVID-19.

The genes are TRBV5-1 and TRBJ2-7, with 9 bases fitting TRBD2. The sample consisted of peripheral blood. This clonotype was sampled from a man in his fifties or sixties with acute or convalescent COVID-19. The CDR3 region is CASSSGGTTDTYEQYF. The CDR3 nucleotides are TGCGCCAGCAGCAGCGGGGGGACGACAGATACCTACGAGCAGTACTTC.